This paragraph reports one T cell receptor (beta chain). Antigen: not known. The data stem from a study of CXCR3-negative and CXCR3-positive naive CD8 T cells. This CDR3 region has 17 residues. Germline-derived CDR1 and CDR2 are MDHEN and SYDVKM. The method, 5' RACE with UMI labels, was used to prepare the TRB cDNA libraries. TCRdb processed the 5' RACE reads again and assigns one entry to each CDR3 protein, with no DNA. In total, the table holds 150,000 or so distinct CDR3 sequences. The study, taken as a whole, reports: Diversity proved comparably high across both naive subsets and much lower in memory CD8+ cells. Naive cells that were CXCR3-positive had more hydrophobic TRB CDR3s (compared with CXCR3-negative naive cells). Naive cells, whether CXCR3-negative or CXCR3-positive, had similar TRBV-TRBJ usage, while memory cells differed.

Sequencing was carried out using naive CXCR3- CD8+ T cells from blood. Subset indicated: CD45RO-CCR7+CD27+CD95- naive CD8+ T cells lacking CXCR3 (TNR3-). The genes are TRBV28 and TRBJ1-2; as DNA is missing, the TRBD1 call by TCRdb cannot be tested. This sequence was found in a human donor in good health. Some clones in this sample may be carry-over from other donors' samples. The CDR3 loop reads CASSLIPDGGARDGYTF.